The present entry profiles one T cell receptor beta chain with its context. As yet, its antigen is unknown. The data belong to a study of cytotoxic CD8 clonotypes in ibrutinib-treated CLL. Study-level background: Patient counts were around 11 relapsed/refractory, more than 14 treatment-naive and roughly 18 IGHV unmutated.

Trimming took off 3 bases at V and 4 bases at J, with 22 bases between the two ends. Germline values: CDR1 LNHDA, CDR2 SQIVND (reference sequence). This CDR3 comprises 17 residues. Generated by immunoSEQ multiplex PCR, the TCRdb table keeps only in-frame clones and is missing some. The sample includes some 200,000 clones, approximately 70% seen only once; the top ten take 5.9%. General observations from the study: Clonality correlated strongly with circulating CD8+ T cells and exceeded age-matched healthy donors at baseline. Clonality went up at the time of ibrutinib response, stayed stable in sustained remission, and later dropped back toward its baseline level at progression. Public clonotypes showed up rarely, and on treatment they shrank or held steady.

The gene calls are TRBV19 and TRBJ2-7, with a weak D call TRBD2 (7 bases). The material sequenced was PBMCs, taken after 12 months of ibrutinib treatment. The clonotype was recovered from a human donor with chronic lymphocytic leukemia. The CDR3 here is CASSMEWGGKFRYEQYF. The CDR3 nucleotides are TGTGCCAGTAGTATGGAGTGGGGGGGCAAGTTCCGTTACGAGCAGTACTTC.